This T cell receptor beta chain was sequenced in a study of identical twins. General observations from the study: Models underestimated how often monozygotic twins shared out-of-frame TCR alpha. Out-of-frame alpha sequences common to twins exhibited an excess of low generation probability.

TCRdb redid the calling of the 5' RACE reads with MiXCR, one entry per CDR3 protein. The data contain approximately 220,000 distinct CDR3 sequences, 6% to 9% of them singletons. V was clipped by 0 bases and J by 7 bases, with 16 bases between them. Germline assignment: CDR1 SNHLY and CDR2 FYNNEI. The CDR3 has 16 amino acids. This clonotype has just a few counts. Its cognate antigen is unknown. These data were likewise used in another study, on yellow fever vaccine responses in identical twins.

The V gene is TRBV2, the J gene TRBJ2-1; D may match TRBD1 or TRBD2 (5 bases each). The sequence was obtained from a woman in her late teens or twenties in good health. Material for sequencing was memory (CD45RO+) T cells sorted from blood. The CDR3 coding sequence is TGTGCCAGCAGTGAAGCCGGGACCGGGAACGGGAATGAGCAGTTCTTC. This gives the protein CASSEAGTGNGNEQFF.